The T cell receptor beta chain under discussion was sequenced for a study of response to subunit inactivated influenza vaccine. In germline, CDR1 is MNHEY, CDR2 SVGEGT. The CDR3 is made up of 15 amino acids. V trimming: 0 bases; J trimming: 7 bases; junction bases outside the gene matches: 5. This clonotype was detected only a few times. Its matching antigen is unknown. Findings of the study overall: The authors offered the suggestion that each seasonal influenza vaccination recruits few new T cells.

TCRdb re-analysed the RT-PCR reads in MiXCR, keeping a single row per CDR3 protein. Of about 520,000 distinct CDR3 sequences in the sample, roughly 7.6% were seen once. V is TRBV6-2 or TRBV6-3 and J is TRBJ2-1; 8 nucleotides match TRBD2. This TCR came from a man in his fifties or sixties who received an inactivated influenza vaccine. Sequenced material: PBMCs from blood, taken 23 months after vaccination. CDR3 in amino acids: CASSYSSGIRNEQFF. The CDR3 nucleotides read TGTGCCAGCAGTTACTCTAGCGGGATTAGGAATGAGCAGTTCTTC.